This TCR beta chain appears in the sequencing data of a study of T cell responses to AZD1222 COVID-19 vaccine. About the study: Second doses at about 4 or about 12 weeks were pooled. The study's findings and limits: Regions left unmutated in variants are reportedly the target of nearly half of spike-specific TCRs.

With regard to this clone: Its antigen is unidentified.

Repertoires were generated with immunoSEQ multiplex PCR, while TCRdb's copy carries only in-frame clones and drops some. The repertoire consists of tens of thousands of clones, with 75% to 85% occurring once and the leading ten covering over 40%. The length of the CDR3 is 16 residues. The germline V and J ends were trimmed by 2 bases and 4 bases, with 15 bases remaining between them. Looked up from germline, CDR1 is SGHVS and CDR2 is FQNEAQ. Material: peripheral blood, obtained on day 0 of AZD1222 vaccination. This receptor was identified in an adult in good health. The chain is built from TRBV7-8 and TRBJ1-5, with D possibly being TRBD1 (6 bases). The CDR3 nucleotides read TGTGCCAGCAGCTTATTACCGGGGGCCGGGAATCAGCCCCAGCATTTT. Protein sequence: CASSLLPGAGNQPQHF.